The source of this T cell receptor beta chain is a study of OX40 agonist ivuxolimab in advanced cancers. Background on the study: Patients were given ivuxolimab, an antibody that agonizes OX40 (CD134). Age averaged roughly 60 years (range roughly 23 to 85), and roughly 82% were male. Partial responses occurred in Three dose-escalation patients, one with hepatocellular carcinoma and two with cutaneous melanoma.

Study observations and caveats: Clonal expansion was seen in CD4+ and CD8+ blood T cells by week 6 at 0.1 to 3.0 mg/kg.

The sample holds a few counts of this clone. Its antigen is not identified. Produced via immunoSEQ multiplex PCR; TCRdb's table is partial and in-frame only. Of 90,000 to 100,000 clones listed, about 80% were seen once; the top ten hold approximately 1.5%. This CDR3 spans 17 amino acids. J gave up 3 bases and V 5 bases, and 8 bases lay outside the gene matches. In germline, CDR1 is SGHTA, CDR2 FQGNSA. This chain uses TRBV7-2 with TRBJ1-3, with 12 bases identical to TRBD1. This clonotype originated in an adult with an advanced solid tumor such as melanoma, head and neck, liver or kidney cancer. The material sequenced was CD4+ or CD8+ T cells sorted from blood, taken in a trial of the OX40 agonist ivuxolimab. In DNA, the CDR3 is TGTGCCAGCAGCCCAAGCGGGACAGGGGGCGATGGAAACACCATATATTTT. This encodes CASSPSGTGGDGNTIYF.